The present TCR beta chain was sequenced within a study of T cell repertoires in cytomegalovirus infection. The study, taken as a whole, reports: HLA-C-restricted CMV clonotypes gave the most frequent clonotype in two of eight donors.

With respect to this clonotype: The antigen is undetermined.

CDR1 and CDR2 (germline): SEHNR, FQNEAQ (reference sequence). CDR3 length: 19 amino acids. Trimming cost V 0 bases and J 0 bases, with 18 bases left between them. TCRdb re-called the reads with MiXCR, one entry per CDR3 protein. This table has hundreds of thousands of distinct CDR3 sequences, 20% to 30% appearing once. Sequences were obtained from CD8+ T cells from PBMCs. The rearrangement uses TRBV7-9 and TRBJ1-5; D gene ambiguous. This TCR came from a human donor in good health (CMV status not recorded). Some clones in this sample may be carry-over from other donors' samples. DNA of the CDR3: TGTGCCAGCAGCTTAGCGCCGAACCTCGAGGGTCATAGCAATCAGCCCCAGCATTTT. It translates to CASSLAPNLEGHSNQPQHF.